This T cell receptor beta chain was found in a study of shared clonotypes between healthy human individuals. Terminally differentiated effector memory CD45RA+ cells were left out of the naive CD8 fraction, which was CD45RO-negative and positively selected for CCR7. There were only Caucasian adults among the donors, and all lived in Nashville, Tennessee. Sequencing was performed with immunoSEQ multiplex PCR; in TCRdb, only in-frame clones are kept and a portion is missing. The repertoire holds around 1.9 million clones, 90% to 95% seen once, with under 2% in the top ten. General study findings and limits: Investigators collected only blood, and repertoires in tissues likely differ.

In its sample, this clone was seen once. Its antigen remains unknown. Trimming stripped 0 bases from V and 1 base from J, with 10 bases between. This CDR3 spans 15 amino acids. Germline lookup yields CDR1 SGHRS and CDR2 YFSETQ. The rearrangement links TRBV5-1 to TRBJ2-5; TRBD1 or TRBD2 may be the D gene (6 bases each). Sequencing was performed on naive CD8+ T cells from PBMCs. The receptor comes from a young man in good health. Some clones in this sample may be carry-over from other donors' samples. The CDR3 DNA is TGCGCCAGCAGCTTGGTAGGGGGGCTCCAAGAGACCCAGTACTTC. This sequence encodes CASSLVGGLQETQYF.